This TCR beta chain derives from a study of cytomegalovirus exposure and HLA in healthy donors. General observations from the study: Sequencing likely produced, as an artifact, a cluster of highly shared sequence variants. The productive fraction for most TCR beta V segments was about 90% or about 30% in an earlier analysis. As immune exposure information, only CMV serostatus was available.

The CDR3 is made up of 16 amino acids. With V trimmed by 0 bases and J by 0 bases, 5 bases remained unmatched. Germline values: CDR1 LGHNA, CDR2 YSLEER. The PCR was carried out with 60 Vbeta primers and 13 Jbeta primers. TCRdb's copy holds only in-frame clones and misses some; the assay was immunoSEQ multiplex PCR. The sample has fewer than 110,000 clones; 76% are singletons. A word on this clone: Its antigen is not known.

The source is a man younger than 35 in good health and CMV-seronegative. Sample: PBMCs. V usage is TRBV4-3 and J usage is TRBJ2-7; 7 bases are shared with TRBD1. CDR3 coding DNA: TGCGCCAGCAGCCAAGATCCGGGACAGCCCTCCTACGAGCAGTACTTC. This codes for CASSQDPGQPSYEQYF.